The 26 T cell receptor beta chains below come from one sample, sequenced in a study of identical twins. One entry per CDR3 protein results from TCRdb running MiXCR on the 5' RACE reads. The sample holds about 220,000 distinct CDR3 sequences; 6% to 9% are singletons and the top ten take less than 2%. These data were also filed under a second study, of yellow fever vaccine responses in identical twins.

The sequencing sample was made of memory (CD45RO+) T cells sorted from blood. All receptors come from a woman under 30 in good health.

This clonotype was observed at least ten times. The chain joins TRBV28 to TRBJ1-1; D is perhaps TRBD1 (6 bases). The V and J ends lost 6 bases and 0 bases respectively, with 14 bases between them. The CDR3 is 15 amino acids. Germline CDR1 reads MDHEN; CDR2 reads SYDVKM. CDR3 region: CASSTTGTMNTEAFF. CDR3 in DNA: TGTGCCAGCAGCACTACAGGGACCATGAACACTGAAGCTTTCTTT.

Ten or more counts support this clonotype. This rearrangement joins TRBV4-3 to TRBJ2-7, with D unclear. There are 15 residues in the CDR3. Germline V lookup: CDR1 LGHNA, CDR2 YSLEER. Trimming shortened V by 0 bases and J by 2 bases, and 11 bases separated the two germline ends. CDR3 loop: CASSQDFRAPYEQYF. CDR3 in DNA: TGCGCCAGCAGCCAAGATTTTCGGGCACCCTACGAGCAGTACTTC.

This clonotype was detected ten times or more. CDR3 in DNA: TGTGCCAGCAGTCGCGACGATCTCGGGACCGCAGATGACCAAGAGACCCAGTACTTC. Residues: CASSRDDLGTADDQETQYF. The chain combines TRBV28 with TRBJ2-5; either TRBD1 or TRBD2 may supply D (5 bases each). Per the germline V gene, CDR1 is MDHEN and CDR2 is SYDVKM. The V gene lost 5 bases and the J gene lost 0 bases, with 25 bases spanning the gap. CDR3 size: 19 residues.

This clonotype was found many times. Written as DNA, the CDR3 is TGTGCCAGCAGTTTCAGGTCGGGAGCGGATGAGCAGTTCTTC. Amino acid sequence: CASSFRSGADEQFF. The chain couples TRBV12-3 or TRBV12-4 to TRBJ2-1; D is possibly TRBD2 (6 bases). This CDR3 has 14 residues. The V and J ends lost 3 bases and 8 bases respectively, with 14 bases between them.

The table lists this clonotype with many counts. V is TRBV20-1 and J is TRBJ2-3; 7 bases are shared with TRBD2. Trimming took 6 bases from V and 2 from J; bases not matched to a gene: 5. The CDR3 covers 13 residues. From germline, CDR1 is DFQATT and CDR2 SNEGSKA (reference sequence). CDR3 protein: CSAVLANTDTQYF. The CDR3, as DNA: TGCAGTGCGGTACTAGCGAACACAGATACGCAGTATTTT.

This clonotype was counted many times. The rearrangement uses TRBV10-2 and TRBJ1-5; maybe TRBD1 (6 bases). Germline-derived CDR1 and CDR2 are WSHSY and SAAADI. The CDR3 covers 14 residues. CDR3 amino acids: CASIGGQGNQPQHF. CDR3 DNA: TGCGCTTCTATTGGGGGGCAGGGCAATCAGCCCCAGCATTTT.

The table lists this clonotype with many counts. The CDR3 bases are TGCAGTGCTAGTCCCATTATGGGCGAGCAGTACTTC. Translating it yields CSASPIMGEQYF. The rearrangement links TRBV20-1 to TRBJ2-7; D is uncertain. Germline V CDR1 and CDR2: DFQATT, SNEGSKA (reference sequence). Trimming left V 3 bases short and J 6 bases short, with 12 bases between. This CDR3 spans 12 amino acids.

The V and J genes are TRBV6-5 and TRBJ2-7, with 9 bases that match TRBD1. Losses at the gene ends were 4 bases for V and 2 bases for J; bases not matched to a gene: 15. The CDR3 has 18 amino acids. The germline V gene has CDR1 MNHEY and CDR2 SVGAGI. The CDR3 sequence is CASSFPGTGITGAYEQYF. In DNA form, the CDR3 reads TGTGCCAGCAGTTTCCCCGGGACAGGGATTACAGGCGCCTACGAGCAGTACTTC.

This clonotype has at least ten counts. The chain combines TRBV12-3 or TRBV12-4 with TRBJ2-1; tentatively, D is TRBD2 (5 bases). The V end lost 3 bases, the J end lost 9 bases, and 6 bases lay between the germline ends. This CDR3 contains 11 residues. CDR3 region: CASSFSVEQFF. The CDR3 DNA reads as TGTGCCAGCAGTTTTAGCGTTGAGCAGTTCTTC.

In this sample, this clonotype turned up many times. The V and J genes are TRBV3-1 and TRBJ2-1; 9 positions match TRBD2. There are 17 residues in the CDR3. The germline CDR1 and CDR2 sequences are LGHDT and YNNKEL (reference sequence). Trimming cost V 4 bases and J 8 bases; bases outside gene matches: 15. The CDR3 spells CASSPNQRGVLEDEQFF. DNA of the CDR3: TGTGCCAGCAGCCCCAACCAGCGGGGGGTCCTTGAGGATGAGCAGTTCTTC.

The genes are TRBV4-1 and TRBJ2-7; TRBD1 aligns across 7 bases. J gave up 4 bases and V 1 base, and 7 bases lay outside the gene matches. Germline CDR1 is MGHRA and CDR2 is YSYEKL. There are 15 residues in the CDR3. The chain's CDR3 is CASSQAPTGLYEQYF. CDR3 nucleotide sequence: TGCGCCAGCAGCCAAGCCCCGACAGGGTTATACGAGCAGTACTTC.

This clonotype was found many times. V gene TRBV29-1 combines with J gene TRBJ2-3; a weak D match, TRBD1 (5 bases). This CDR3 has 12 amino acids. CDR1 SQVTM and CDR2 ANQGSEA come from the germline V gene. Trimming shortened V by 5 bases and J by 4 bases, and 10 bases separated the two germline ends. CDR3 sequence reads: CSVHQGADTQYF. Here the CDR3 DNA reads TGCAGCGTTCACCAAGGGGCAGATACGCAGTATTTT.

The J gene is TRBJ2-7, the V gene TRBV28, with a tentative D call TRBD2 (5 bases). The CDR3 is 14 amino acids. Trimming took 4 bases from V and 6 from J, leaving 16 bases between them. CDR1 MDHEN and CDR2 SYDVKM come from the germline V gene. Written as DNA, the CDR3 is TGTGCCAGCAGTTCCCCGGCGGGTTCGGGCGAGCAGTACTTC. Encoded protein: CASSSPAGSGEQYF.

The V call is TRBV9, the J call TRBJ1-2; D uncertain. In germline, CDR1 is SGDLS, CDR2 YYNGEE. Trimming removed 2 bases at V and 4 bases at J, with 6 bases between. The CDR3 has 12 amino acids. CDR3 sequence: CASSVGFYGYTF. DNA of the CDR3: TGTGCCAGCAGCGTTGGGTTCTATGGCTACACCTTC. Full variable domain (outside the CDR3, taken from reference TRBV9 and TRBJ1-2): DSGVTQTPKHLITATGQRVTLRCSPRSGDLSVYWYQQSLDQGLQFLIQYYNGEERAKGNILERFSAQQFPDLHSELNLSSLELGDSALYFCASSVGFYGYTFGSGTRLTVV.

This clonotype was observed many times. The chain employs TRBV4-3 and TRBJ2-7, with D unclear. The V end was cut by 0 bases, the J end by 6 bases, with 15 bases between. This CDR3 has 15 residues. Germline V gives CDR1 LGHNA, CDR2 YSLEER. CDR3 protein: CASSQDLGWGGEQYF. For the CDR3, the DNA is TGCGCCAGCAGCCAAGATCTGGGATGGGGTGGCGAGCAGTACTTC.

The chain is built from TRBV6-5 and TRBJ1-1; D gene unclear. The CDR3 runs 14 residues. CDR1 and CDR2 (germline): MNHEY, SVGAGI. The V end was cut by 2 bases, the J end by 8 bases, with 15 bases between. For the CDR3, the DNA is TGTGCCAGCAGTTACCCGGGAGGCCCAACCGAAGCTTTCTTT. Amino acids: CASSYPGGPTEAFF.

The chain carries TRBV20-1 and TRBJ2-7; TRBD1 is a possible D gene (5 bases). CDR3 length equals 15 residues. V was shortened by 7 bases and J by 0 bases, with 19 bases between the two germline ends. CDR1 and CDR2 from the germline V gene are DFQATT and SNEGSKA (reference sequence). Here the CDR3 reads CSGVRADSYSYEQYF. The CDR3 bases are TGCAGTGGTGTCCGGGCCGACAGCTACTCCTACGAGCAGTACTTC.

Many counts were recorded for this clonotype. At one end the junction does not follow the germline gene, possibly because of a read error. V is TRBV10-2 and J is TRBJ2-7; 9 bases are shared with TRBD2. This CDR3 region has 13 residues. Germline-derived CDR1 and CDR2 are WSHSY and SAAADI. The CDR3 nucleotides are TGCGCCAGTACGGGACTAGCCTCCAACGAGCAGTACTTC. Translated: CASTGLASNEQYF.

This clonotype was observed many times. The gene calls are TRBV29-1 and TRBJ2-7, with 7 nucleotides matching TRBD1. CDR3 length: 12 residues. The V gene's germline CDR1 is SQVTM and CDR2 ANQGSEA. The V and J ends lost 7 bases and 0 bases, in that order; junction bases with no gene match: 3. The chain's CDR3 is CSGGQVSYEQYF. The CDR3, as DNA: TGCAGCGGCGGACAGGTCTCCTACGAGCAGTACTTC.

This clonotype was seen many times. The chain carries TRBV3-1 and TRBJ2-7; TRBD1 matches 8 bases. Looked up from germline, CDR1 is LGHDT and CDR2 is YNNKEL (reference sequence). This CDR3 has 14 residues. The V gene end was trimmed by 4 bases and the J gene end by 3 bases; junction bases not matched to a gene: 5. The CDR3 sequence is CASSRIGQGYEQYF. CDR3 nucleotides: TGTGCCAGCAGCCGCATTGGACAGGGCTACGAGCAGTACTTC.

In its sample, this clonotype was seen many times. CDR3: CASSYTKDGPSEQYF. CDR3 coding DNA: TGTGCCAGCAGTTACACGAAAGACGGGCCCTCCGAGCAGTACTTC. This rearrangement joins TRBV6-2 or TRBV6-3 to TRBJ2-7; D is uncertain. In germline, CDR1 is MNHEY, CDR2 SVGEGT. CDR3 length equals 15 residues. V was shortened by 2 bases and J by 6 bases, with 17 bases between the two germline ends.

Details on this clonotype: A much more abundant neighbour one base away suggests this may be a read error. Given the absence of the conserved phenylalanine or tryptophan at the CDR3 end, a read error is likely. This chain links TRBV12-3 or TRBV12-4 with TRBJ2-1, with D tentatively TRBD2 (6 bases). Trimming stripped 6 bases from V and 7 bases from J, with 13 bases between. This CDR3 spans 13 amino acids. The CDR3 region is CASSLGTSNEQFS. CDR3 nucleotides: TGTGCCAGCAGCCTCGGGACTTCGAATGAGCAGTTCTCC.

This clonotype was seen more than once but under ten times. The CDR3 DNA reads as TGCGCCAGCAGCTTGGCGATTCTGGGCTCGGAGCAGTACTTC. This sequence encodes CASSLAILGSEQYF. V is TRBV5-1 and J is TRBJ2-7; no firm D call. The CDR3 extends over 14 amino acids. V was clipped by 0 bases and J by 7 bases, with 14 bases between them. Germline values: CDR1 SGHRS, CDR2 YFSETQ.

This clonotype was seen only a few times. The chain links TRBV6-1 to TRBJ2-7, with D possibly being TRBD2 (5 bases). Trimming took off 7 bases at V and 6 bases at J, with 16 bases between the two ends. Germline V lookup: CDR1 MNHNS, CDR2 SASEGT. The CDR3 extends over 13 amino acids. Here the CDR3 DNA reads TGTGCCAGCACCGTACCGGCGGGCGGCGAGCAGTACTTC. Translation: CASTVPAGGEQYF.

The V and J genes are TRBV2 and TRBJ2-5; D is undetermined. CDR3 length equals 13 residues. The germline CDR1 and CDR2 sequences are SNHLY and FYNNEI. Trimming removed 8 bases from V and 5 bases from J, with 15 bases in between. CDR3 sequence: CASLRGGTETQYF. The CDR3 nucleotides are TGTGCCAGCTTAAGAGGTGGTACGGAGACCCAGTACTTC.

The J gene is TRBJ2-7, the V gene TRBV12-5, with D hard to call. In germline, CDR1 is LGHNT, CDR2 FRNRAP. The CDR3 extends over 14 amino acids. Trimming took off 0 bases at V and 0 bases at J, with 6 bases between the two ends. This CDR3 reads CASGLVSSSYEQYF. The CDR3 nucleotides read TGTGCTAGTGGTTTGGTCAGCAGCTCCTACGAGCAGTACTTC.